The 30 T cell receptor beta chains presented below share a single source sample, sequenced in a study of early stage breast cancer tumors (dated by TCRdb to about 2017). Library creation used the immunoSEQ multiplex PCR assay. TCRdb holds this immuneACCESS table with in-frame rearrangements only. Some clones are missing; in checked studies, unresolved V genes explain under half, and the rest has no known cause. Here the sample has about 36,000 clones; roughly 70% occur a single time. Over 6% of the sample is taken by the ten largest. Sequenced sample: blood. The receptor source for this set is a person aged 60 to 70 with breast cancer.

The rearrangement uses TRBV4-1 and TRBJ1-5; a weak D match, TRBD1 (6 bases). CDR1 and CDR2 from the germline V gene are MGHRA and YSYEKL. V was pared by 3 bases and J by 8 bases, with 14 bases between. The length of the CDR3 is 14 residues. The CDR3 nucleotides are TGCGCCAGCAGCCAGACCCGGACAGTGGAGCCCCAGCATTTT. The encoded protein is CASSQTRTVEPQHF.

The rearrangement joins TRBV19 to TRBJ1-4, with D maybe TRBD1 (5 bases). The V end was cut by 3 bases, the J end by 7 bases, with 15 bases between. Per germline, CDR1 LNHDA and CDR2 SQIVND (reference sequence). The CDR3 extends over 15 amino acids. CDR3: CASSMARGKFEKLFF. In DNA form, the CDR3 reads TGTGCCAGTAGTATGGCGAGGGGTAAATTTGAAAAACTGTTTTTT.

About this clone: Germline is not matched at one junction end, which may reflect a read error. The V and J genes are TRBV14 and TRBJ2-7; D may correspond to TRBD1 or TRBD2 (6 bases each). CDR1 is SGHDN and CDR2 is FVKESK in the germline V gene. The CDR3 is 12 residues long. DNA of the CDR3: TGTGCCAGCAGCCAATGGGGGGCGCAGCCACACTTC. Translating it yields CASSQWGAQPHF.

This rearrangement joins TRBV5-1 to TRBJ2-7; 10 nucleotides line up with TRBD1. In germline, CDR1 is SGHRS, CDR2 YFSETQ. The CDR3 is made up of 14 amino acids. Trimming removed 4 bases from V and 4 bases from J; junction bases left unmatched: 5. This CDR3 reads CASSEGTGEYEQYF. CDR3 DNA: TGCGCCAGCAGCGAAGGGACAGGGGAGTACGAGCAGTACTTC.

The chain recombines TRBV27 with TRBJ1-5, with D unresolved. The length of the CDR3 is 14 residues. Germline CDR1 MNHEY, CDR2 SMNVEV (reference sequence). The germline V and J ends were trimmed by 4 bases and 4 bases, with 11 bases remaining between them. In DNA form, the CDR3 reads TGTGCCAGCAGTTCCCCGGGTCTTAATCAGCCCCAGCATTTT. Translating gives CASSSPGLNQPQHF.

This clone was found a few times. The rearrangement uses TRBV5-1 and TRBJ1-1, with a tentative D call TRBD1 (6 bases). The germline V and J ends were trimmed by 4 bases and 4 bases, with 14 bases remaining between them. The CDR3 covers 14 residues. Germline V CDR1 and CDR2: SGHRS, YFSETQ. CDR3 in amino acids: CASSREGGGTEAFF. The CDR3 DNA reads as TGCGCCAGCAGCAGGGAGGGGGGTGGCACTGAAGCTTTCTTT.

V is TRBV19 and J is TRBJ2-7; D not certain. This CDR3 is 13 amino acids long. Per germline, CDR1 LNHDA and CDR2 SQIVND (reference sequence). V lost 5 bases and J 4 bases, leaving 12 bases between the germline ends. The CDR3 loop is CASSPGAGYEQYF. As DNA, the CDR3 is TGTGCCAGTAGTCCCGGCGCTGGGTACGAGCAGTACTTC.

The genes are TRBV6-1 and TRBJ1-1; the D is unclear. The CDR3 extends over 13 amino acids. V shed 1 base and J shed 4 bases, with 7 bases lying between them. Per the germline V gene, CDR1 is MNHNS and CDR2 is SASEGT. This chain's CDR3 is CASSEDRSTEAFF. The CDR3 DNA follows: TGTGCCAGCAGTGAAGATCGAAGCACTGAAGCTTTCTTT.

The J gene is TRBJ2-5, the V gene TRBV18; 7 nucleotides match TRBD1. This CDR3 region has 15 residues. V lost 3 bases and J lost 1; bases outside the gene matches: 5. Germline V lookup: CDR1 KGHSH, CDR2 LQKENI. CDR3 sequence reads: CASSPYGTVQETQYF. CDR3 nucleotide sequence: TGTGCCAGCTCACCCTATGGGACAGTCCAAGAGACCCAGTACTTC.

The rearrangement joins TRBV9 to TRBJ2-3; 9 nucleotides align to TRBD2. The germline V gene has CDR1 SGDLS and CDR2 YYNGEE. The trim removed 3 bases at V and 2 bases at J, leaving 7 bases unmatched. The length of the CDR3 is 16 residues. DNA of the CDR3: TGTGCCAGCAGCGCCAGACTAGCGGTCCCCACAGATACGCAGTATTTT. Encoded protein: CASSARLAVPTDTQYF.

This chain connects TRBV2 to TRBJ1-5, with D perhaps TRBD1 (6 bases). The V end lost 6 bases, the J end lost 10 bases, and 16 bases lay between the germline ends. This CDR3 contains 13 residues. Per germline, CDR1 SNHLY and CDR2 FYNNEI. The CDR3 loop reads CASREDRFGPQHF. The CDR3 nucleotides read TGTGCCAGCAGGGAGGACAGATTCGGACCCCAGCATTTT.

The CDR3 spells CASSFRGGNQPQHF. CDR3 nucleotide sequence: TGTGCCAGCAGTTTTCGAGGTGGCAATCAGCCCCAGCATTTT. This chain uses TRBV27 with TRBJ1-5; D unclear. The V end lost 3 bases, the J end lost 2 bases, and 8 bases lay between the germline ends. Germline V lookup: CDR1 MNHEY, CDR2 SMNVEV (reference sequence). CDR3 size: 14 residues.

This sequence joins TRBV15 and TRBJ2-6; D is undetermined. Trimming removed 0 bases at V and 1 base at J, with 7 bases between. The CDR3 has 16 residues. The germline V gene has CDR1 LNHNV and CDR2 YYDKDF (reference sequence). CDR3 protein: CATSRDQKSGANVLTF. The CDR3 coding sequence is TGTGCCACCAGCAGAGATCAGAAGTCTGGGGCCAACGTCCTGACTTTC.

This clone has only a few counts. The J gene is TRBJ2-1, the V gene TRBV2; 11 positions match TRBD1. Trimming took 6 bases from V and 12 from J; bases not matched to a gene: 4. The germline V gene has CDR1 SNHLY and CDR2 FYNNEI. The CDR3 runs to 12 residues. Here the CDR3 reads CASSRTGGGQFF. DNA for the CDR3: TGTGCCAGCAGCCGGACAGGGGGCGGGCAGTTCTTC.

The gene calls are TRBV7-9 and TRBJ1-1, with 7 nucleotides matching TRBD1. CDR3 length equals 15 residues. CDR1 is SEHNR and CDR2 is FQNEAQ in the germline V gene (reference sequence). With V trimmed by 2 bases and J by 4 bases, 7 bases remained unmatched. The CDR3 DNA reads as TGTGCCAGCAGCTTACTAGGGGGCTCAGTCACTGAAGCTTTCTTT. Residues: CASSLLGGSVTEAFF.

This sequence joins TRBV27 and TRBJ1-3; 8 bases align to TRBD1. The CDR3 is 15 residues long. The V segment lost 2 bases and the J segment 2 bases; nucleotides outside the gene matches: 2. CDR1 is MNHEY and CDR2 is SMNVEV in the germline V gene (reference sequence). The CDR3 DNA sequence: TGTGCCAGCAGTTTACAGGGGGCCACTGGAAACACCATATATTTT. It specifies CASSLQGATGNTIYF.

This chain joins TRBV28 and TRBJ2-7, with no clear D. The CDR3 sequence is 14 residues long. Germline V CDR1 and CDR2: MDHEN, SYDVKM. Trimming removed 2 bases from V and 2 bases from J, with 10 bases in between. CDR3 in DNA: TGTGCCAGCAGTTTAGTGGCGAAGGCCTACGAGCAGTACTTC. Its protein product is CASSLVAKAYEQYF.

The V gene is TRBV29-1, the J gene TRBJ1-2; 7 nucleotides agree with TRBD1. This CDR3 is built from 11 residues. J lost 4 bases, V lost 4 bases, and 0 bases had no gene match. Germline lookup yields CDR1 SQVTM and CDR2 ANQGSEA. The CDR3 region is CSVGDSYGYTF. Here the CDR3 DNA reads TGCAGCGTTGGGGACAGCTATGGCTACACCTTC.

The chain carries TRBV2 and TRBJ1-1; 9 bases are shared with TRBD1. Germline V gene sequence: CDR1 SNHLY, CDR2 FYNNEI. The CDR3 is made up of 13 amino acids. With 10 bases clipped from V and 11 bases from J, the junction kept 14 bases outside the gene matches. CDR3 nucleotides: TGTGCCAACCCAGGGACAGGGCGGCTTGGTGCTTTCTTT. It encodes CANPGTGRLGAFF.

The CDR3 bases are TGTGCCAGCAGCTTTGGGACAGGGAGAAACTATGGCTACACCTTC. This codes for CASSFGTGRNYGYTF. The V gene is TRBV7-8, the J gene TRBJ1-2; 9 nucleotides agree with TRBD1. Germline loops: CDR1 SGHVS, CDR2 FQNEAQ. This CDR3 contains 15 residues. V lost 3 bases to trimming and J lost 2 bases; unmatched junction nucleotides: 4.

This rearrangement joins TRBV19 to TRBJ1-5, with no clear D. V lost 1 base, J lost 5 bases, and 9 bases lay in between. CDR1 and CDR2 from the germline V gene are LNHDA and SQIVND (reference sequence). This CDR3 comprises 14 residues. CDR3 region: CASSIVSGDQPQHF. Written as DNA, the CDR3 is TGTGCCAGTAGTATAGTGTCGGGCGATCAGCCCCAGCATTTT.

V gene TRBV6-5 combines with J gene TRBJ2-5; D may correspond to TRBD1 or TRBD2 (5 bases each). CDR3 length equals 15 residues. Germline V gene lookup returns CDR1 MNHEY and CDR2 SVGAGI. Trimming took off 7 bases at V and 3 bases at J, with 18 bases between the two ends. The CDR3 sequence is CASTHAPGQKETQYF. The CDR3 DNA is TGTGCCAGCACCCACGCGCCGGGGCAGAAAGAGACCCAGTACTTC.

CDR3 bases: TGTGCCAGCAGCCCCAGGGCAGAGTCGTTCTATGGCTACACCTTC. Amino acids: CASSPRAESFYGYTF. This chain links TRBV7-2 with TRBJ1-2, with TRBD1 as a possible D gene (5 bases). The germline V gene has CDR1 SGHTA and CDR2 FQGNSA. The V end lost 5 bases, the J end lost 4 bases, and 17 bases lay between the germline ends. This CDR3 region has 15 residues.

The gene calls are TRBV5-1 and TRBJ2-7; D may be TRBD1 (6 bases). The length of the CDR3 is 14 residues. The germline V and J ends were trimmed by 2 bases and 7 bases, with 16 bases remaining between them. Germline loops: CDR1 SGHRS, CDR2 YFSETQ. CDR3 nucleotide sequence: TGCGCCAGCAGCTTTGGGGTAGTCCAGGGGGAGCAGTACTTC. Amino acids: CASSFGVVQGEQYF.

The V call is TRBV30, the J call TRBJ2-5, with D perhaps matching TRBD2 (6 bases). The J call is uncertain, as TRBJ2-7 better fits the DNA end. This CDR3 is built from 12 residues. In germline, CDR1 is GTSNPN, CDR2 SVGIG (reference sequence). The CDR3, as DNA: TGTGCCTGGAATAGGGAGGACTACGAGCAGTACTTC. Encoded protein: CAWNREDYEQYF.

The sample holds one count of this clone. The CDR3 sequence is CASSLDRTYEQYF. The CDR3 nucleotides are TGTGCCAGCAGCTTAGACAGAACCTACGAGCAGTACTTC. The chain recombines TRBV7-6 with TRBJ2-7; D unresolved. The CDR3 spans 13 residues. Per the germline V gene, CDR1 is SGHVS and CDR2 is FNYEAQ. The V gene lost 1 base and the J gene lost 2 bases, with 6 bases spanning the gap. Filled out from reference TRBV7-6 and TRBJ2-7, the complete variable domain reads GAGVSQSPRYKVTKRGQDVALRCDPISGHVSLYWYRQALGQGPEFLTYFNYEAQQDKSGLPNDRFSAERPEGSISTLTIQRTEQRDSAMYRCASSLDRTYEQYFGPGTRLTVT.

V is TRBV6-5 and J is TRBJ2-7, with D perhaps TRBD2 (6 bases). Trimming left V 4 bases short and J 7 bases short, with 23 bases between. Germline lookup yields CDR1 MNHEY and CDR2 SVGAGI. The CDR3 extends over 16 amino acids. The DNA for the CDR3 is TGTGCCAGCAGTTCCCCCCGTGGTGCGGGGCCGATAGAGCAGTACTTC. Encoded protein: CASSSPRGAGPIEQYF.

The rearrangement uses TRBV10-3 and TRBJ2-1; 8 bases align to TRBD2. The CDR3 runs to 11 residues. V lost 11 bases to trimming and J lost 6 bases; unmatched junction nucleotides: 3. CDR1 and CDR2 from the germline V gene are ENHRY and SYGVKD. Written as DNA, the CDR3 is TGTGCCTCCCGGGGGGGCAATGAGCAGTTCTTC. Its translation: CASRGGNEQFF.

The chain employs TRBV11-2 and TRBJ1-2; D possibly corresponds to TRBD1 (6 bases). The ends were cut back, 5 bases at V and 8 bases at J, with 24 bases in the middle. The CDR3 is 16 amino acids. From germline, CDR1 is SGHAT and CDR2 FQNNGV. CDR3 bases: TGTGCCAGCAGCCCCCCTCGGCAGGGACAAGCCCTAGGCTACACCTTC. Its translation is CASSPPRQGQALGYTF.

The J gene is TRBJ1-5, the V gene TRBV30; weak D call: TRBD1 (6 bases). The V gene lost 2 bases and the J gene lost 10 bases, with 18 bases spanning the gap. The germline CDR1 and CDR2 sequences are GTSNPN and SVGIG (reference sequence). This CDR3 has 14 amino acids. CDR3 amino acids: CAWSKDRNDDPQHF. The CDR3 coding sequence is TGTGCCTGGAGTAAAGACAGGAATGATGATCCCCAGCATTTT.